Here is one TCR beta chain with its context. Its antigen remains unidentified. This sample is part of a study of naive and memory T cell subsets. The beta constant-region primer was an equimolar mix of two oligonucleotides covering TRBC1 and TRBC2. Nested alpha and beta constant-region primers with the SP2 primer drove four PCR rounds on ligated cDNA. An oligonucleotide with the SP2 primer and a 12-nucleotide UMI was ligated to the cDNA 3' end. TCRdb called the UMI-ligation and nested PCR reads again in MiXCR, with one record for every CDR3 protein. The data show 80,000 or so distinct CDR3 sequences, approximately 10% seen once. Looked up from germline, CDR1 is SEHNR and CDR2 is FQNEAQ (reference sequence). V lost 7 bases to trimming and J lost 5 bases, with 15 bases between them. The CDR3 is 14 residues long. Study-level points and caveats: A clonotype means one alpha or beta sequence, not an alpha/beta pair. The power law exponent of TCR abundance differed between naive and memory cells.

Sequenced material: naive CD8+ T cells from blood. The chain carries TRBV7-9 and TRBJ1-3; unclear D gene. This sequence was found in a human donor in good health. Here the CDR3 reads CASIPGDKRNTIYF. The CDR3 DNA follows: TGTGCCAGCATCCCTGGGGATAAACGAAACACCATATATTTT.